The following is a TCR beta chain sequence with its context. The specificity of this receptor is unknown. The record has no base qualities; no much larger clone is one base away. The V and J ends are trimmed by 0 bases and 3 bases, leaving 7 bases between them. Spanning cysteine to phenylalanine, the CDR3 consists of 14 amino acids. Only CDR3 DNA is held: 42 bases, read in frame from base 1. The germline V gene gives CDR1 as SGHRS and CDR2 as YFSETQ. Using the deep immunoSEQ assay, TCR CDR3 regions were amplified from genomic DNA by multiplex PCR. Extracted genomic DNA from each cell subset was spread evenly across all wells of several immunoSEQ 96-well plates, with each plate serving as a replicate. For sorted subsets, roughly 200 ng genomic DNA, equal to about 30,000 T cell genomes, was loaded into each replicate PCR. The purified libraries were quantified using a Qubit 3.0 fluorometer, sized with a Bioanalyzer 2100, and then quantified again using the KAPA Library Quantification kit. Each immunoSEQ 96-well plate was sequenced on its own single-read 150-cycle Illumina NextSeq 550 flow cell. Processing in the source paper ran as follows. Because only junctional sequences without quality scores were contained in the immunoSEQ output, filtering matching that applied to full-length reads could not be performed. Sequences were annotated with PyIR, a Python wrapper for IgBLAST v1.9, using IMGT germline references to assign V/J genes and CDR3. Reads were filtered out if the reads had weak V/J assignments (E-value above 1e-6), no CDR3, stop codons, out-of-frame junctions, or ambiguous translated residues. V3J clonotypes were defined by identical inferred V gene, J gene, and CDR3 amino acid sequence. Percentage overlap between repertoires was computed as shared unique clonotypes divided by the size of the smaller repertoire. Repertoire richness was assessed with RTK rarefaction, the Chao1 estimator, and Recon v2.1 estimates of unobserved clonotypes. OLGA was used to compute generation probabilities for all TCRbeta clonotypes that the gDNA method yielded from several donors. TCRdb mirrors the immuneACCESS table, restricted to in-frame sequences. Some clones are absent from its copies; in checked studies, under half trace to an unresolved V gene, and the reason for the others is unknown. That table supplies the V and J calls and clone size; D and trimming were determined from the DNA. The sample contains 600,000 to 750,000 clones, around 77% of them found a single time. The biggest ten clones account for approximately 1.8% of the sample.

The sample originates from a study of shared clonotypes between healthy human individuals (dated by TCRdb to 2019 to 2021). Some background on the complete study: Three men and a couple of women, aged 18 to 49 years, made up the cohort. For each donor, CD4 naive and CD4 memory were each run on three plates, CD8 naive on two plates, and CD8 memory on one plate. The study deeply sequenced blood TCR repertoires of about 5 healthy adults to estimate repertoire size and the extent of clonotype sharing between individuals. Different laboratories and diverse techniques were used to prepare libraries and sequence TCR repertoires, to increase sequencing depth and limit assay-specific biases. Between about 0.85 and 8.9 billion PBMCs per donor were obtained by leukapheresis. Study-wide conclusions, independent of this receptor: Only blood was sampled, and tissue TCR repertoires likely differ from those in blood. The small number of donors limited the genetic and exposure-history diversity represented. Compared with non-shared clonotypes, the clonotypes found in all four sorted-subset donors had higher generation probabilities. Pairwise subsampling led to the expectation that sequencing depth would affect the degree of clonotype sharing among donors. Rarefaction of sorted-subset datasets indicated incomplete sequencing despite the large sequencing depth. When a handful of donors were compared, the shared fraction of clonotypes was 5% to 6.5% for naive CD4, 3.5% for naive CD8, roughly 2.5% for memory CD4, and about 0.36% for memory CD8. Naive subsets generally had larger estimated clonotype richness than memory subsets did.

The donors were healthy, HIV-negative adults who had no recently reported acute infections or vaccinations. Only Caucasian adults living in Nashville, Tennessee, USA were represented among the donors. Magnetic negative selection was used to enrich CD4+ T cells, after which naive cells were positively selected on CD45RA and the negative fraction became the memory subset. Blood was obtained by leukapheresis, after which PBMCs were separated by Ficoll-Histopaque density gradient centrifugation and cryopreserved in liquid nitrogen vapor phase. Analytical flow cytometry was used to check the purity and quantity of each magnetically sorted T cell population. From each sorted fraction, genomic DNA was isolated and quantified by UV absorbance on a Nanodrop 2000c.

The specimen sequenced was memory CD4+ T cells sorted from blood. The intended sense of this specimen's cell subset or site label: CD45RA-negative fraction. Rearrangement joined TRBV5-1 to TRBJ2-1, with no confident D gene call. The sequence came from a woman aged 25 to 39 in good health. CDR3 protein: CASSLVPDYNEQFF. In nucleotides, the sequence is TGCGCCAGCAGCTTGGTTCCAGACTACAATGAGCAGTTCTTC.